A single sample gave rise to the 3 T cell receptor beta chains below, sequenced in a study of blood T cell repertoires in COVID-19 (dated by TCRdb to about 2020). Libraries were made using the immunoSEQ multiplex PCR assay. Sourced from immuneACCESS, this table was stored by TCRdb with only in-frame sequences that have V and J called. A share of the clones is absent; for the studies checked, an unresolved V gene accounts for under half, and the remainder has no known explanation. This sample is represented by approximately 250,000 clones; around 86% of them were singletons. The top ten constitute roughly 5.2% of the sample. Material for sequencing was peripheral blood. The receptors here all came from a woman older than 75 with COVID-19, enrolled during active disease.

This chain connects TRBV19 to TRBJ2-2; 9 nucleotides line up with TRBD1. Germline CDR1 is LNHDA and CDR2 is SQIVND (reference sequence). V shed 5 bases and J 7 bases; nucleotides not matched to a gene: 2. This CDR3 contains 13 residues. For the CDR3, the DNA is TGTGCCAGTAGTTACAGGGGGCTCGGGGAGCTGTTTTTT. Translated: CASSYRGLGELFF. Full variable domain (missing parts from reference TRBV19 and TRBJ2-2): DGGITQSPKYLFRKEGQNVTLSCEQNLNHDAMYWYRQDPGQGLRLIYYSQIVNDFQKGDIAEGYSVSREKKESFPLTVTSAQKNPTAFYLCASSYRGLGELFFGEGSRLTVL.

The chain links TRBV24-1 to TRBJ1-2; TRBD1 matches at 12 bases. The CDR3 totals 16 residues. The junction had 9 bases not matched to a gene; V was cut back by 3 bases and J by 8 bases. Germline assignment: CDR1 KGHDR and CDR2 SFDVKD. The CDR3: CATSDPKGQGAEGYTF. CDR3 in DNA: TGTGCCACCAGTGATCCAAAGGGACAGGGGGCTGAAGGCTACACCTTC.

This CDR3 reads CSASGGGQPQHF. The CDR3 bases are TGCAGTGCTAGTGGCGGCGGTCAGCCCCAGCATTTT. This chain connects TRBV20-1 to TRBJ1-5; D unresolved. CDR1 and CDR2 (germline): DFQATT, SNEGSKA (reference sequence). CDR3 length: 12 amino acids. The V end was cut by 3 bases, the J end by 6 bases, with 9 bases between.